Following are 29 T cell receptor beta chains from one sample sequenced in a study of regulatory T cells in long-lasting Graves disease. Indicated time point: newly diagnosed GD, antithyroid drugs for less than 3 months. Extracted RNA from PBMCs served as the source of the TCR library. Researchers made TCR beta libraries by using iRepertoire HTBI primers and running Arm-PCR on CDR3 regions. MiXCR, run by TCRdb on the multiplex PCR reads, gives a single entry per CDR3 protein. Altogether roughly 520,000 distinct CDR3 sequences are present, around 12% being singletons, with the ten largest covering around 9.3%. These same data were also listed under a study on T cells in Graves' hyperthyroidism and ophthalmopathy.

The sequenced sample was peripheral blood mononuclear cells (PBMCs), obtained at new diagnosis, from a patient treated with antithyroid drugs. The receptors come from a woman aged 25-40 years with Graves disease.

The genes are TRBV7-9 and TRBJ1-1; D is unresolved. This CDR3 is 15 amino acids long. Germline lookup yields CDR1 SEHNR and CDR2 FQNEAQ (reference sequence). V dropped 1 base and J dropped 0 bases, with 9 bases sitting between them. Here the CDR3 reads CASSLDVGVNTEAFF. CDR3 nucleotide sequence: TGTGCCAGCAGCTTAGACGTTGGGGTGAACACTGAAGCTTTCTTT. The whole variable domain, filled in from reference TRBV7-9 and TRBJ1-1, reads DTGVSQNPRHKITKRGQNVTFRCDPISEHNRLYWYRQTLGQGPEFLTYFQNEAQLEKSRLLSDRFSAERPKGSFSTLEIQRTEQGDSAMYLCASSLDVGVNTEAFFGQGTRLTVV.

The table lists this clonotype with many counts. This chain links TRBV7-2 with TRBJ2-5; D might be TRBD2 (5 bases). V was clipped by 4 bases and J by 3 bases, with 18 bases between them. Per the germline V gene, CDR1 is SGHTA and CDR2 is FQGNSA. This CDR3 is built from 16 residues. CDR3 protein: CASSSFVDLVKETQYF. The CDR3 DNA is TGTGCCAGCAGCTCTTTCGTGGACTTGGTAAAAGAGACCCAGTACTTC.

This clonotype was counted ten times or more. This chain links TRBV7-9 with TRBJ1-2; 8 positions match TRBD1. CDR1 is SEHNR and CDR2 is FQNEAQ in the germline V gene (reference sequence). This CDR3 region has 17 residues. V shed 5 bases, J shed 2 bases, and the junction held 13 bases outside the gene matches. CDR3 amino acids: CASSPRTGKAGNYGYTF. CDR3 nucleotides: TGTGCCAGCAGCCCCCGGACAGGGAAAGCCGGGAACTATGGCTACACCTTC.

This clonotype was observed at least ten times. The chain employs TRBV7-2 and TRBJ1-1; the D gene is possibly TRBD1 (5 bases). The germline gives CDR1 SGHTA, CDR2 FQGNSA. V was cut by 6 bases and J by 6 bases, with 14 bases left in between. This CDR3 contains 13 residues. The DNA of the CDR3 is TGTGCCAGCAGTTGGAGACAGCCCGCTGAAGCTTTCTTT. It encodes CASSWRQPAEAFF.

This clonotype was observed many times. The chain is built from TRBV11-1 and TRBJ2-7; 9 bases line up with TRBD1. V was pared by 2 bases and J by 3 bases, with 8 bases of the junction left unmatched. The CDR3 spans 16 residues. CDR1 and CDR2 (germline): SGHAT, FQDESV (reference sequence). As DNA, the CDR3 is TGTGCCAGCAGCTTATCGTTGGGGGACAGGGTCTACGAGCAGTACTTC. The encoded protein is CASSLSLGDRVYEQYF. The variable domain in full, with the rest retrieved from reference TRBV11-1 and TRBJ2-7, is EAEVAQSPRYKITEKSQAVAFWCDPISGHATLYWYRQILGQGPELLVQFQDESVVDDSQLPKDRFSAERLKGVDSTLKIQPAELGDSAMYLCASSLSLGDRVYEQYFGPGTRLTVT.

There are many counts of this clonotype. The rearrangement joins TRBV6-5 to TRBJ2-7; D unclear. Trimming shortened V by 0 bases and J by 0 bases, and 9 bases separated the two germline ends. The CDR3 sequence is 15 residues long. Germline CDR1 reads MNHEY; CDR2 reads SVGAGI. CDR3 sequence reads: CASSYSAGFSYEQYF. The CDR3 DNA follows: TGTGCCAGCAGTTACTCGGCAGGATTCTCCTACGAGCAGTACTTC.

The sample holds many counts of this clonotype. The chain recombines TRBV28 with TRBJ1-1, with 8 bases that match TRBD1. J lost 3 bases, V lost 5 bases, and 11 bases had no gene match. This CDR3 is built from 16 residues. Germline CDR1 and CDR2: MDHEN and SYDVKM. The CDR3 loop is CASSPPVGQGYTEAFF. The CDR3 DNA reads as TGTGCCAGCAGTCCCCCCGTAGGACAGGGATACACTGAAGCTTTCTTT. Looking up the rest from reference TRBV28 and TRBJ1-1 gives the full variable domain: DVKVTQSSRYLVKRTGEKVFLECVQDMDHENMFWYRQDPGLGLRLIYFSYDVKMKEKGDIPEGYSVSREKKERFSLILESASTNQTSMYLCASSPPVGQGYTEAFFGQGTRLTVV.

At least ten counts were recorded for this clonotype. The rearrangement uses TRBV27 and TRBJ1-3, with 8 positions matching TRBD1. The junction had 13 bases not matched to a gene; V was cut back by 2 bases and J by 7 bases. The CDR3 is 17 residues long. The germline gives CDR1 MNHEY, CDR2 SMNVEV (reference sequence). The DNA of the CDR3 is TGTGCCAGCAGTTTAACGGCCTTAAACAGGGGGATGAACACCATATATTTT. It yields the protein CASSLTALNRGMNTIYF.

A word on this clonotype: A far larger clone lies a single base away; this is likely a read error. The genes are TRBV11-2 and TRBJ1-2; D is unresolved. Per germline, CDR1 SGHAT and CDR2 FQNNGV. The CDR3 length is 14 residues. V lost 4 bases and J lost 3, with 12 bases in between. The CDR3 reads CASSSHILDYGYTF. The CDR3 nucleotides are TGTGCCAGCAGCTCCCATATTCTTGACTATGGCTACACCTTC.

This clonotype showed up many times. The chain recombines TRBV2 with TRBJ1-6, with a tentative D call TRBD1 (6 bases). The CDR3 runs to 14 residues. Germline lookup yields CDR1 SNHLY and CDR2 FYNNEI. V lost 6 bases, J lost 7 bases, and 13 bases lay in between. CDR3 protein: CASRPTGGNSPLHF. The CDR3 DNA reads as TGTGCCAGCAGGCCGACAGGAGGGAATTCACCCCTCCACTTT.

Remarks on this clonotype: This likely stems from a read error, as it lies one base from a far larger clone. Because it lacks the conserved phenylalanine or tryptophan at the end, this CDR3 is likely a read error. The J gene is TRBJ2-5, the V gene TRBV11-2; 10 bases agree with TRBD1. V gave up 7 bases and J gave up 1 base; unmatched junction bases: 6. This CDR3 contains 15 residues. CDR1 is SGHAT and CDR2 is FQNNGV in the germline V gene. The CDR3 reads CASKRDRGTQETQYS. The CDR3 region has the DNA TGTGCCAGCAAGAGGGACAGGGGAACCCAAGAGACCCAGTACTCC.

The genes are TRBV19 and TRBJ1-2, with 7 bases lining up with TRBD1. With 2 bases clipped from V and 4 bases from J, the junction kept 10 bases outside the gene matches. Germline V lookup: CDR1 LNHDA, CDR2 SQIVND (reference sequence). The CDR3 sequence is 16 residues long. CDR3 residues: CASSIYDRAQFYGYTF. The DNA of the CDR3 is TGTGCCAGTAGTATATACGACAGGGCCCAATTCTATGGCTACACCTTC.

V usage is TRBV30 and J usage is TRBJ1-4; 8 bases agree with TRBD1. Trimming at V came to 1 base and at J to 5 bases, leaving 6 bases not matched to a gene. The CDR3 has 15 amino acids. Germline-derived CDR1 and CDR2 are GTSNPN and SVGIG (reference sequence). The CDR3 loop reads CAWSASDRENEKLFF. CDR3 bases: TGTGCCTGGAGTGCATCGGACAGGGAGAATGAAAAACTGTTTTTT.

The sample holds many counts of this clonotype. The V and J genes are TRBV12-3 or TRBV12-4 and TRBJ1-5, with 8 bases aligning to TRBD1. V was clipped by 6 bases and J by 1 base; unmatched bases: 5. The CDR3 is made up of 15 amino acids. The CDR3 DNA is TGTGCCAGCAGACAGGGACAGGCCAGCAATCAGCCCCAGCATTTT. Translation: CASRQGQASNQPQHF.

J is TRBJ2-5 and V is TRBV18; D perhaps matches TRBD1 (5 bases). Germline CDR1 KGHSH, CDR2 LQKENI. V lost 0 bases and J lost 5, with 13 bases in between. CDR3 length equals 15 residues. CDR3: CASSPPLQARETQYF. In DNA form, the CDR3 reads TGTGCCAGCTCACCACCGTTACAGGCCCGGGAGACCCAGTACTTC.

This clonotype has a count of ten or more. V and J are TRBV7-2 and TRBJ2-1, with 8 bases that match TRBD2. V was clipped by 6 bases and J by 9 bases; unmatched bases: 7. Germline lookup yields CDR1 SGHTA and CDR2 FQGNSA. The CDR3 runs 13 residues. Written as DNA, the CDR3 is TGTGCCAGCAGGGGACTAGTATATGGTGAGCAGTTCTTC. Its translation is CASRGLVYGEQFF. Complete variable domain (other parts from reference TRBV7-2 and TRBJ2-1): GAGVSQSPSNKVTEKGKDVELRCDPISGHTALYWYRQSLGQGLEFLIYFQGNSAPDKSGLPSDRFSAERTGGSVSTLTIQRTQQEDSAVYLCASRGLVYGEQFFGPGTRLTVL.

The table lists this clonotype with a few counts. The chain uses TRBV6-5 and TRBJ2-1; D is possibly TRBD1 (5 bases). The CDR3 loop spans 15 amino acids. Trimming removed 3 bases at V and 8 bases at J, with 17 bases between. The germline V gene encodes CDR1 MNHEY and CDR2 SVGAGI. The CDR3 sequence is CASSYGNSRVDEQFF. CDR3 DNA sequence: TGTGCCAGCAGTTATGGGAACTCCAGGGTTGATGAGCAGTTCTTC.

This clonotype was seen ten or more times. The rearrangement links TRBV25-1 to TRBJ2-5; possibly TRBD1 or TRBD2 for D (5 bases each). This CDR3 spans 15 amino acids. Between the trimmed V and J ends, which lost 4 bases and 1 base, there was a span of 13 bases. CDR1 and CDR2 (germline): MGHDK, SYGVNS. CDR3 residues: CASSVILGTQETQYF. The DNA for the CDR3 is TGTGCCAGCAGTGTAATACTAGGGACCCAAGAGACCCAGTACTTC.

Regarding this clonotype: A much larger clone differs by one base, so this may be a read error. The rearrangement joins TRBV20-1 to TRBJ1-1, with 7 bases aligning to TRBD1. This CDR3 has 12 amino acids. CDR1 DFQATT and CDR2 SNEGSKA come from the germline V gene (reference sequence). CDR3 sequence reads: CSVIRDREGACF. CDR3 bases: TGCAGCGTGATCCGGGACAGAGAAGGAGCTTGCTTT.

This clonotype was detected a few times. This chain connects TRBV6-1 to TRBJ1-2; the D is unclear. The CDR3 runs to 12 residues. Germline CDR1 reads MNHNS; CDR2 reads SASEGT. Trimming pared 6 bases from V and 7 bases from J, leaving 12 bases between. The CDR3 region is CASSLPGSGYTF. For the CDR3, the DNA is TGTGCCAGCAGCCTCCCTGGAAGTGGCTACACCTTC.

This clonotype came up many times. The J gene is TRBJ2-2, the V gene TRBV6-4; 7 positions match TRBD2. V was clipped by 6 bases and J by 4 bases; unmatched bases: 8. Per the germline V gene, CDR1 is MRHNA and CDR2 is SNTAGT. CDR3 size: 15 residues. CDR3 in amino acids: CASSEEASGTGELFF. The CDR3 DNA reads TGTGCCAGCAGCGAAGAGGCTAGCGGCACCGGGGAGCTGTTTTTT.

Comment on this clonotype: The junction shows a germline mismatch at one end, possibly a read error. The gene calls are TRBV5-6 and TRBJ2-5; a possible D gene is TRBD1 (5 bases). CDR3 length: 13 residues. The germline CDR1 and CDR2 sequences are SGHDT and YYEEEE. The CDR3 DNA is TGTGCCAGCGGCTTGGGGCCGAAAGAGACCCAGTACTTC. The encoded protein is CASGLGPKETQYF.

This clonotype has ten or more counts. CDR3 in DNA: TGTGCCAGCAGTGAAGGGACAGGGCGCATGACTACCTTC. It codes for CASSEGTGRMTTF. The gene calls are TRBV25-1 and TRBJ1-2; 9 nucleotides line up with TRBD1. The CDR3 consists of 13 residues. With V trimmed by 2 bases and J by 14 bases, 9 bases remained unmatched. The germline V gene has CDR1 MGHDK and CDR2 SYGVNS.

This clonotype has a count of ten or more. The CDR3 spells CASSQGQGPNYGYTF. In DNA, the CDR3 is TGCGCCAGCAGCCAAGGACAGGGACCTAACTATGGCTACACCTTC. The genes are TRBV4-1 and TRBJ1-2, with 7 bases identical to TRBD1. The CDR3 loop spans 15 amino acids. Germline lookup yields CDR1 MGHRA and CDR2 YSYEKL. Unmatched junction bases numbered 2, after V lost 1 base and J lost 0 bases.

Many counts were recorded for this clonotype. V is TRBV18 and J is TRBJ2-3; 7 nucleotides align to TRBD1. V lost 2 bases, J lost 5 bases, and 7 bases stayed unmatched. The CDR3 runs to 15 residues. Germline V CDR1 and CDR2: KGHSH, LQKENI. This CDR3 is CASSPDTGVIDTQYF. The CDR3 bases are TGTGCCAGCTCACCAGACACAGGGGTAATAGATACGCAGTATTTT.

This clonotype was recorded at least ten times. This rearrangement joins TRBV20-1 to TRBJ2-7; no reliable D call. Trimming shortened V by 6 bases and J by 5 bases, and 14 bases separated the two germline ends. Looked up from germline, CDR1 is DFQATT and CDR2 is SNEGSKA (reference sequence). This CDR3 is 12 amino acids long. CDR3 amino acids: CSAHLLRHEQYF. The CDR3 DNA reads TGCAGTGCCCACCTCCTCAGGCACGAGCAGTACTTC.

This clonotype has ten or more counts. The chain carries TRBV7-2 and TRBJ2-1; no definite D call. CDR3 length equals 14 residues. V shed 0 bases and J shed 7 bases, with 10 bases lying between them. CDR1 SGHTA and CDR2 FQGNSA come from the germline V gene. CDR3 residues: CASSLADLVNEQFF. CDR3 sequence (DNA): TGTGCCAGCAGCTTAGCGGATCTGGTTAATGAGCAGTTCTTC.

Concerning this clonotype itself: Only one base separates this from a far larger clonotype, so it likely reflects a read error. The chain uses TRBV18 and TRBJ2-1; D is possibly TRBD1 or TRBD2 (5 bases each). CDR3 size: 12 residues. Germline V gene lookup returns CDR1 KGHSH and CDR2 LQKENI. V was trimmed by 2 bases and J by 10 bases, leaving 9 bases between them. The CDR3 DNA sequence: TGTGCCAGCTCACCATGGGGGTTCGAGCAGTTCTTC. Translated: CASSPWGFEQFF.

This clonotype was seen repeatedly, ten times or more. CDR3 bases: TGTGCCAGCAGTTTAGAAGCACAGTTACTAGCCAAAAACATTCAGTACTTC. Residues: CASSLEAQLLAKNIQYF. This chain joins TRBV12-3 or TRBV12-4 and TRBJ2-4; D ambiguous. The V end lost 1 base, the J end lost 0 bases, and 13 bases lay between the germline ends. This CDR3 region has 17 residues.